The source of this TCR beta chain is a study of early stage breast cancer tumors. Study-wide background: Of fewer than 20 invasive breast tumors, about a dozen were hormone receptor-positive, HER2-negative. Whole-study results and caveats: Most shared enriched TCRB sequences were commonly generated ones. Compared with adjacent normal breast, tumors showed 2 to 2.5-fold denser, more clonal T cells.

Concerning this clone itself: Antigen: not known.

The germline CDR1 and CDR2 sequences are SGHNT and YYREEE (reference sequence). Between the trimmed V and J ends, which lost 2 bases and 9 bases, there was a span of 15 bases. The CDR3 consists of 15 residues. TCRdb keeps only in-frame clones here, not all; method: immunoSEQ multiplex PCR. The sample has some 20,000 clones, approximately 82% seen once. The sequence derives from an older person with breast cancer. The chain is built from TRBV5-4 and TRBJ1-6; D is undetermined. Sequenced: blood. CDR3 nucleotide sequence: TGTGCCAGCAGCTTTGATAGCCGCACACGTTCACCCCTCCACTTT. It yields the protein CASSFDSRTRSPLHF.